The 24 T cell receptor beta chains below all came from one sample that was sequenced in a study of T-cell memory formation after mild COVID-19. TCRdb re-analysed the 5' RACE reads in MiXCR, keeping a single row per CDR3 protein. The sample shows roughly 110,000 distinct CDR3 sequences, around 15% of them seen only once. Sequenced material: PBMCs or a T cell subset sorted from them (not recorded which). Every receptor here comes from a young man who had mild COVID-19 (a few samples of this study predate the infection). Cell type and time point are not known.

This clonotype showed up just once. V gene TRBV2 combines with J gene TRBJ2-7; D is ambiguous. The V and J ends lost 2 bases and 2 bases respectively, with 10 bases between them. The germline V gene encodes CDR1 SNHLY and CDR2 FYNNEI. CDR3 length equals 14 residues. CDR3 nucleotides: TGTGCCAGCAGTGAATCCTCACAGACCTACGAGCAGTACTTC. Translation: CASSESSQTYEQYF.

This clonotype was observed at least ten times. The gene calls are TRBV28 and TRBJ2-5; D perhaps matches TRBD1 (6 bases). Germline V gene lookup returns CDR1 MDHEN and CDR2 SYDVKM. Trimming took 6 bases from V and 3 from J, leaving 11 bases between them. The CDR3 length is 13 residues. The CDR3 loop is CASRPQGKETQYF. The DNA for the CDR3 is TGTGCCAGCAGGCCACAGGGAAAAGAGACCCAGTACTTC.

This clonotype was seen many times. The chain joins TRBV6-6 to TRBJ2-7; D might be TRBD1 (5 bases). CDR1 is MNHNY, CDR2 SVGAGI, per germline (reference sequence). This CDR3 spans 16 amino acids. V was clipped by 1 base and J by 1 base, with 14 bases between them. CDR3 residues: CASSYFRATNSYEQYF. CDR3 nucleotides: TGTGCCAGCAGTTACTTCAGGGCCACCAATTCCTACGAGCAGTACTTC.

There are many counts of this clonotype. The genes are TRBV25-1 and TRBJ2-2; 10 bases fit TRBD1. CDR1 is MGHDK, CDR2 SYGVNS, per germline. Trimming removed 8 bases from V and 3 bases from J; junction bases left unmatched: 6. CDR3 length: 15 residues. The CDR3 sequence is CASAAGTGDTGELFF. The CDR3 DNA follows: TGTGCCAGCGCAGCCGGGACAGGGGACACCGGGGAGCTGTTTTTT.

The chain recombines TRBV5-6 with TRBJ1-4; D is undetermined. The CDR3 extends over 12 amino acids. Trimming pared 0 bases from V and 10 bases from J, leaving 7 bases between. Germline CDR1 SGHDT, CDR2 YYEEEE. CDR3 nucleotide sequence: TGTGCCAGCAGCTTGGGGACCGGAAAACTGTTTTTT. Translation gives CASSLGTGKLFF.

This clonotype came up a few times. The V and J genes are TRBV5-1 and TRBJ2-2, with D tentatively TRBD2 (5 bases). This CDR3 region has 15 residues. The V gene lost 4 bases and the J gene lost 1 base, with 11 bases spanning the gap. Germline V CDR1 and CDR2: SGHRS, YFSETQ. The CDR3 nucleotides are TGCGCCAGCAGCGTTCTCCGGGAGAACACCGGGGAGCTGTTTTTT. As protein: CASSVLRENTGELFF.

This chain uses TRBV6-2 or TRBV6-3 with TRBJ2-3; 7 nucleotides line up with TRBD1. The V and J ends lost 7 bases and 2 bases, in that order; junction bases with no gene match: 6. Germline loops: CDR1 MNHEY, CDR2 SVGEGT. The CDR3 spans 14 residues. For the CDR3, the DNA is TGTGCCAGCACTGGACAGGAGGTCACAGATACGCAGTATTTT. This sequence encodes CASTGQEVTDTQYF.

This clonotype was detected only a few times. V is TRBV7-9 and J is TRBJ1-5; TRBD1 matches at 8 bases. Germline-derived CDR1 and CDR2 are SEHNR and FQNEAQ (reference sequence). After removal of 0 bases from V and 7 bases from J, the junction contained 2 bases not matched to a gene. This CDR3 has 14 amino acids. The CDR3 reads CASSLATGDQPQHF. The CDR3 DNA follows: TGTGCCAGCAGCTTAGCGACAGGGGACCAGCCCCAGCATTTT.

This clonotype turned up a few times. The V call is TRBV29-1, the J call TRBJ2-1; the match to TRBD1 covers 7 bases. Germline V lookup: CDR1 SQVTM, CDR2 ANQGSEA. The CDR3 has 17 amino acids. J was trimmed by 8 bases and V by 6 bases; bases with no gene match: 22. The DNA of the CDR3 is TGCAGCGTCGACGGGACAGTCTCTGATAGGGTACCGGATGAGCAGTTCTTC. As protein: CSVDGTVSDRVPDEQFF.

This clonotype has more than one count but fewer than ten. This chain's CDR3 is CSAQPSSGGANEQFF. The CDR3, as DNA: TGCAGTGCCCAACCCTCTAGCGGGGGGGCCAATGAGCAGTTCTTC. The V gene is TRBV20-1, the J gene TRBJ2-1; TRBD2 matches 12 bases. The length of the CDR3 is 15 residues. J lost 6 bases, V lost 6 bases, and 9 bases had no gene match. Germline CDR1 reads DFQATT; CDR2 reads SNEGSKA (reference sequence).

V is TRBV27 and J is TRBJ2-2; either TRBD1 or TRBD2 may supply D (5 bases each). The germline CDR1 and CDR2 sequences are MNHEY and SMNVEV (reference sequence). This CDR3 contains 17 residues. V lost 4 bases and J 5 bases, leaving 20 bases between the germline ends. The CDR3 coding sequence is TGTGCCAGCAGTTCCCCCCCCGGGACCCTTGGGACCGGGGAGCTGTTTTTT. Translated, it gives CASSSPPGTLGTGELFF.

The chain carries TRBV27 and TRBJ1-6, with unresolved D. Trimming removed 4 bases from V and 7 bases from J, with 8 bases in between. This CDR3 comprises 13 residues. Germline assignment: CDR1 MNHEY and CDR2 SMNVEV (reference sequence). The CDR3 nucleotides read TGTGCCAGCAGTTCACTTGTAAATTCACCCCTCCACTTT. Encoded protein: CASSSLVNSPLHF.

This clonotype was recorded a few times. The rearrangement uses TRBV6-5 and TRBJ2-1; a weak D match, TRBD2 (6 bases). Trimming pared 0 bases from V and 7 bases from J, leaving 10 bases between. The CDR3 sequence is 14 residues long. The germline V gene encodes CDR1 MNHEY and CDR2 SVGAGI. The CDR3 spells CASSYSFGGNEQFF. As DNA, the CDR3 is TGTGCCAGCAGTTACTCGTTTGGAGGGAATGAGCAGTTCTTC.

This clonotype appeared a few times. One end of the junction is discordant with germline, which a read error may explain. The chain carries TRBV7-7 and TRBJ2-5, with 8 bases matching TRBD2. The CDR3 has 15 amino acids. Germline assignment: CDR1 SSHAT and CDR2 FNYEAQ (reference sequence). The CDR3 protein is CASSLWRGDQETQYF. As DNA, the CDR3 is TGTGCTAGCAGCTTATGGCGGGGGGACCAAGAGACCCAGTACTTC.

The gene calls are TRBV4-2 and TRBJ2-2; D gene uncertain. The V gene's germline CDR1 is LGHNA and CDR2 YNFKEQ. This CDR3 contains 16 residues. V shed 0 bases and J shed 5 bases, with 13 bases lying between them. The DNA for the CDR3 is TGTGCCAGCAGCCAAGATATAGGGAAGGGTACCGGGGAGCTGTTTTTT. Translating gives CASSQDIGKGTGELFF.

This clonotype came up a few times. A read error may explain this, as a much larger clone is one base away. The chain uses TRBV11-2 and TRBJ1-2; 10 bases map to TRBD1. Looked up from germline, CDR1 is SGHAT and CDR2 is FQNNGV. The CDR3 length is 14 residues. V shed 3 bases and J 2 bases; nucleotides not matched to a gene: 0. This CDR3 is CASSLGQGNYGYTF. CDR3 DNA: TGTGCCAGCAGCTTGGGACAGGGGAACTATGGCTACACCTTC.

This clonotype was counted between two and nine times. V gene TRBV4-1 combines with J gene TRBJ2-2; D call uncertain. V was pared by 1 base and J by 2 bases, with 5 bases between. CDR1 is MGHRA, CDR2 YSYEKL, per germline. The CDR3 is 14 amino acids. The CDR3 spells CASSQGINTGELFF. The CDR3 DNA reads TGCGCCAGCAGCCAAGGTATAAACACCGGGGAGCTGTTTTTT.

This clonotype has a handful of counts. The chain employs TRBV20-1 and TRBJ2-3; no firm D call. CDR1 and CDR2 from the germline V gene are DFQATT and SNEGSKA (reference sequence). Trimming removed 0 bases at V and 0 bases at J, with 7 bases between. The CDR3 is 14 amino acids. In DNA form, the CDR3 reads TGCAGTGCTAGAGATTTCGCTAGCACAGATACGCAGTATTTT. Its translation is CSARDFASTDTQYF.

Here the CDR3 reads CASSLPGDRVFYGYTF. CDR3 nucleotides: TGTGCCAGCAGTCTTCCGGGGGACAGGGTATTCTATGGCTACACCTTC. The gene calls are TRBV12-3 or TRBV12-4 and TRBJ1-2, with 9 bases matching TRBD1. The trim removed 5 bases at V and 4 bases at J, leaving 11 bases unmatched. The CDR3 has 16 amino acids.

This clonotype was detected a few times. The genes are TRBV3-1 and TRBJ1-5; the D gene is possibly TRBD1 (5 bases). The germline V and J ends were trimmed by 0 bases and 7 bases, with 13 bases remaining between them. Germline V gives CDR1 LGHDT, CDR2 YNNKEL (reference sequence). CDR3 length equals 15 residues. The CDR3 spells CASSQDQGSGQPQHF. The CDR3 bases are TGTGCCAGCAGCCAAGATCAGGGTTCGGGACAGCCCCAGCATTTT.

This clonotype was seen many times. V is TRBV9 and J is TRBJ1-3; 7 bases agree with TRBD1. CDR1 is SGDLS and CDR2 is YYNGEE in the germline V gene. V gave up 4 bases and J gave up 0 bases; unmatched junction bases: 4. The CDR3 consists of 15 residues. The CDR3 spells CASSLTGSSGNTIYF. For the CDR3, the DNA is TGTGCCAGCAGCCTGACAGGGAGCTCTGGAAACACCATATATTTT.

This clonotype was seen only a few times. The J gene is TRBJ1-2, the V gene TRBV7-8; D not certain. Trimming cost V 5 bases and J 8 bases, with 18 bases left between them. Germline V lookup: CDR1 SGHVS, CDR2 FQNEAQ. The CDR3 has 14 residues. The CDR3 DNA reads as TGTGCCAGCAGCCCCCAGCGGAGGGCTAGAGGCTACACCTTC. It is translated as CASSPQRRARGYTF.

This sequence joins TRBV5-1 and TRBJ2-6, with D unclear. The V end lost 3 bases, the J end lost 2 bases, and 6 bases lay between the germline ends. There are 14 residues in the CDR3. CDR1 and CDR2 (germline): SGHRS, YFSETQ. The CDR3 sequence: CASSSPAGANVLTF. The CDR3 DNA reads TGCGCCAGCAGCTCTCCCGCTGGGGCCAACGTCCTGACTTTC.

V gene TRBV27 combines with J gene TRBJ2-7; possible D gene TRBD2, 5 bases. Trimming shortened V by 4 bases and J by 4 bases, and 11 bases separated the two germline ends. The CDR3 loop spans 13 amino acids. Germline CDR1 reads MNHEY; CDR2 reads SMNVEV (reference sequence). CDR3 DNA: TGTGCCAGCAGTTATCGACGGGGTTACGAGCAGTACGTC. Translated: CASSYRRGYEQYV.